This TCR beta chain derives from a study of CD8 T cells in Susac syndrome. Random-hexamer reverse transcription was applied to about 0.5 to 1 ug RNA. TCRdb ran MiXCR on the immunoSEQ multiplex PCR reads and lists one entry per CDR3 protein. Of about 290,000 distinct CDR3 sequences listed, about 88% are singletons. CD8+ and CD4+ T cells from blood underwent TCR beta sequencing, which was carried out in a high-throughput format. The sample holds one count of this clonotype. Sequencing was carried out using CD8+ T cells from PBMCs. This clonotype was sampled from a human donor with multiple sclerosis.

CDR3 amino acids: CASSFGGLGTEAFF. CDR3 coding DNA: TGTGCCAGCAGCTTCGGAGGGCTGGGCACTGAAGCTTTCTTT. V gene TRBV5-5 combines with J gene TRBJ1-1, with unresolved D. There are 14 residues in the CDR3. V lost 2 bases and J 4 bases, leaving 12 bases between the germline ends. From germline, CDR1 is SGHKS and CDR2 YYEKEE (reference sequence).